This T cell receptor beta chain was identified in a study of blood T cell repertoires in COVID-19. Study-level background: Specimens from acute and convalescent COVID-19 originated in the United States, Italy and Spain.

This clone turned up a few times. The CDR3 is 13 amino acids. V gave up 6 bases and J gave up 4 bases, with 10 bases separating them. The V gene's germline CDR1 is MNHEY and CDR2 SMNVEV (reference sequence). TCRdb keeps only in-frame clones here, not all; method: immunoSEQ multiplex PCR. The sample has 33,000 or so clones, roughly 88% seen once. The sequenced sample was peripheral blood. The TCR comes from a man aged 65-85 years with active or convalescent COVID-19. The V and J genes are TRBV27 and TRBJ1-5; D possibly corresponds to TRBD1 (5 bases). The CDR3 spells CASSFQGNQPQHF. Here the CDR3 DNA reads TGTGCCAGCAGCTTCCAGGGAAATCAGCCCCAGCATTTT.